The 7 T cell receptor beta chains given below trace back to one sample, sequenced in a study of blood T cell repertoires in COVID-19 (dated by TCRdb to 2018 to 2020). Receptors were amplified or captured by the immunoSEQ multiplex PCR assay. TCRdb mirrors the immuneACCESS table, restricted to in-frame sequences. Some clones are absent from its copies; in checked studies, under half trace to an unresolved V gene, and the reason for the others is unknown. Across this sample there are 250,000 to 350,000 clones, with about 89% seen only once. Approximately 12% of the sample is in the top ten clones. The specimen sequenced was peripheral blood. The receptors shown here come from a woman aged 55-70 years with acute or convalescent COVID-19.

The V gene is TRBV5-4, the J gene TRBJ1-1; TRBD1 matches 7 bases. The CDR3 length is 14 residues. CDR1 SGHNT and CDR2 YYREEE come from the germline V gene (reference sequence). J was trimmed by 7 bases and V by 1 base; bases with no gene match: 7. CDR3 sequence (DNA): TGTGCCAGCAGCTTGTGGGCCCCAGGGGGTGAAGCTTTCTTT. Its translation is CASSLWAPGGEAFF.

The chain combines TRBV7-9 with TRBJ1-6; D might be TRBD1 (5 bases). The germline CDR1 and CDR2 sequences are SEHNR and FQNEAQ (reference sequence). CDR3 length: 15 residues. With 5 bases removed from V and 6 bases from J, the gap between germline ends came to 14 bases. The CDR3 DNA reads TGTGCCAGCAGCCCGGCAGGGAAGGGTAATTCACCCCTCCACTTT. Translated, it gives CASSPAGKGNSPLHF.

This chain joins TRBV19 and TRBJ1-5; 8 bases line up with TRBD1. The CDR3 is 16 residues long. Germline V gene lookup returns CDR1 LNHDA and CDR2 SQIVND (reference sequence). V shed 5 bases, J shed 3 bases, and the junction held 9 bases outside the gene matches. CDR3 sequence: CASSSWTGSTNQPQHF. CDR3 coding DNA: TGTGCCAGTAGTTCATGGACAGGGTCCACCAATCAGCCCCAGCATTTT. Complete variable domain (other parts from reference TRBV19 and TRBJ1-5): DGGITQSPKYLFRKEGQNVTLSCEQNLNHDAMYWYRQDPGQGLRLIYYSQIVNDFQKGDIAEGYSVSREKKESFPLTVTSAQKNPTAFYLCASSSWTGSTNQPQHFGDGTRLSIL.

The V and J genes are TRBV5-1 and TRBJ2-2; D possibly corresponds to TRBD2 (5 bases). The CDR3 has 15 amino acids. V shed 6 bases and J shed 0 bases, with 12 bases lying between them. Germline CDR1 is SGHRS and CDR2 is YFSETQ. The CDR3 protein is CASNAGHANTGELFF. The CDR3 nucleotides are TGCGCCAGCAATGCGGGCCACGCGAACACCGGGGAGCTGTTTTTT.

This rearrangement joins TRBV11-2 to TRBJ2-3; D is ambiguous. Germline values: CDR1 SGHAT, CDR2 FQNNGV. Trimming cost V 0 bases and J 1 base, with 11 bases left between them. The length of the CDR3 is 16 residues. For the CDR3, the DNA is TGTGCCAGCAGCTTAGATTCTGGCTTCCGCACAGATACGCAGTATTTT. It yields the protein CASSLDSGFRTDTQYF.

The rearrangement joins TRBV10-3 to TRBJ2-7; possibly TRBD1 for D (5 bases). Germline CDR1 ENHRY, CDR2 SYGVKD. Trimming took 0 bases from V and 12 from J, leaving 15 bases between them. The CDR3 loop spans 13 amino acids. Here the CDR3 DNA reads TGTGCCATCAGTGAGTCTAGGGGCAGGGATTTGTACTTC. This encodes CAISESRGRDLYF.

The chain recombines TRBV6-5 with TRBJ2-2; D gene unclear. This CDR3 is built from 15 residues. CDR1 and CDR2 from the germline V gene are MNHEY and SVGAGI. Between the trimmed V and J ends, which lost 5 bases and 0 bases, there was a span of 10 bases. The CDR3 region is CASSPNTANTGELFF. For the CDR3, the DNA is TGTGCCAGCAGTCCCAACACCGCGAACACCGGGGAGCTGTTTTTT.